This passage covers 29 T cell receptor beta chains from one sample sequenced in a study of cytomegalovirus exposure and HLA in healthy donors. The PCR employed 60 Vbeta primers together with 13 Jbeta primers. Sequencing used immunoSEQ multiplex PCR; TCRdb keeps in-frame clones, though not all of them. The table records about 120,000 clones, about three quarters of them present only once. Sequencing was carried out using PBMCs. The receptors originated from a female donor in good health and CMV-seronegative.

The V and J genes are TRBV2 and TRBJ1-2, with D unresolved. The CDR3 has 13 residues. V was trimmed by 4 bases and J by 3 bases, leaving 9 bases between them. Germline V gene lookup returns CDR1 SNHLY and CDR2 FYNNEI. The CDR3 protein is CASSGLTHYGYTF. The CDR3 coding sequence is TGTGCCAGCAGTGGGTTGACACACTATGGCTACACCTTC.

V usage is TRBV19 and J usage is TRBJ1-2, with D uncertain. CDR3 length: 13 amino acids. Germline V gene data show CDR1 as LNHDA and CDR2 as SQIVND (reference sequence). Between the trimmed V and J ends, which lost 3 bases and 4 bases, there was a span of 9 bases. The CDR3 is CASSISRGYGYTF. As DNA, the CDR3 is TGTGCCAGTAGTATCTCTCGGGGCTATGGCTACACCTTC. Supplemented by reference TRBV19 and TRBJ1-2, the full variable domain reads DGGITQSPKYLFRKEGQNVTLSCEQNLNHDAMYWYRQDPGQGLRLIYYSQIVNDFQKGDIAEGYSVSREKKESFPLTVTSAQKNPTAFYLCASSISRGYGYTFGSGTRLTVV.

CDR3 bases: TGTGCCAGCAGCTTAGGACGTGACAGCAAGAACTATGGCTACACCTTC. This codes for CASSLGRDSKNYGYTF. The chain links TRBV11-2 to TRBJ1-2, with D perhaps TRBD1 (5 bases). V lost 1 base to trimming and J lost 2 bases, with 14 bases between them. This CDR3 contains 16 residues. CDR1 and CDR2 from the germline V gene are SGHAT and FQNNGV.

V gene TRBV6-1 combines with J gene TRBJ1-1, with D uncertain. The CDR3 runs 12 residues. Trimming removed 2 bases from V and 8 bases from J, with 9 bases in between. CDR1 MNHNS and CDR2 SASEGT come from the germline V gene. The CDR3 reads CASSEYKPEAFF. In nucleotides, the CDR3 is TGTGCCAGCAGTGAATACAAACCAGAAGCTTTCTTT.

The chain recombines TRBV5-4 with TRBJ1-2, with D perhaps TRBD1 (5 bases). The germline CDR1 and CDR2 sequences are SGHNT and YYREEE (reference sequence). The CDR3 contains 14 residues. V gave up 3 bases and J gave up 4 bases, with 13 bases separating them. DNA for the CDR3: TGTGCCAGCAGCTATGGAAACAGGCCCTATGGCTACACCTTC. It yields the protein CASSYGNRPYGYTF.

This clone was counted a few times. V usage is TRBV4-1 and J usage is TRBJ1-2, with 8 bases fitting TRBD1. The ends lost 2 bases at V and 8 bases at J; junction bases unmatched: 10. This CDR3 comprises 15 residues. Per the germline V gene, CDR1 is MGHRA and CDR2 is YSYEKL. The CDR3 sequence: CASSQPWKDRAGYTF. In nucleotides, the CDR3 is TGCGCCAGCAGCCAACCTTGGAAGGACAGGGCGGGCTACACCTTC.

CDR3 loop: CASGHNGPDEKLFF. DNA for the CDR3: TGCGCCAGCGGACACAACGGCCCAGATGAAAAACTGTTTTTT. The chain links TRBV5-1 to TRBJ1-4, with D perhaps matching TRBD1 (5 bases). Per germline, CDR1 SGHRS and CDR2 YFSETQ. The CDR3 spans 14 residues. V was pared by 7 bases and J by 6 bases, with 16 bases between. Filled out from reference TRBV5-1 and TRBJ1-4, the complete variable domain reads KAGVTQTPRYLIKTRGQQVTLSCSPISGHRSVSWYQQTPGQGLQFLFEYFSETQRNKGNFPGRFSGRQFSNSRSEMNVSTLELGDSALYLCASGHNGPDEKLFFGSGTQLSVL.

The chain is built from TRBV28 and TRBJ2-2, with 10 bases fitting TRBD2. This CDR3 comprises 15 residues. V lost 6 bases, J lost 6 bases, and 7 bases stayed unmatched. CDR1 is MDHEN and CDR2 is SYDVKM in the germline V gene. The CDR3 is CASRDSGRSSGELFF. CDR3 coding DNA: TGTGCCAGCAGAGATAGCGGGAGGTCGTCCGGGGAGCTGTTTTTT.

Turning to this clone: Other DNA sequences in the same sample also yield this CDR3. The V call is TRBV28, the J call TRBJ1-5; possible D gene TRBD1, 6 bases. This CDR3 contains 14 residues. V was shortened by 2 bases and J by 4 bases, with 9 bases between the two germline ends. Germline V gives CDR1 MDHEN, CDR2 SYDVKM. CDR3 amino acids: CASSLDRYNQPQHF. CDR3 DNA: TGTGCCAGCAGTTTAGACAGGTATAATCAGCCCCAGCATTTT.

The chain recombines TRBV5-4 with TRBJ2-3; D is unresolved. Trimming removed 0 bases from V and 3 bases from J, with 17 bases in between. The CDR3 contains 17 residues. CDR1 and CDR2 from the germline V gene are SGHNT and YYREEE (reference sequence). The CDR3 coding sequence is TGTGCCAGCAGCTTGGATAATGAGCGCCGGAGAACAGATACGCAGTATTTT. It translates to CASSLDNERRRTDTQYF.

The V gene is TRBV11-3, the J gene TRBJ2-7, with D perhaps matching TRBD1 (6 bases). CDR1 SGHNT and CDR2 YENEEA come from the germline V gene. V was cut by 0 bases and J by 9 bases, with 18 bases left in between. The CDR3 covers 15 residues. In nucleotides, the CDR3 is TGTGCCAGCAGCTTAGATCCTGGACAGACCGGCGGGCAGTACTTC. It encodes CASSLDPGQTGGQYF.

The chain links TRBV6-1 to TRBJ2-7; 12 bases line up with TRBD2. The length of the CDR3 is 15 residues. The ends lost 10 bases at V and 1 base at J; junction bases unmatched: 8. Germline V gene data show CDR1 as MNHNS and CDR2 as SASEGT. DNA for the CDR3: TGTGCCACACAGGGTGGACTAGCGGGGTCCTACGAGCAGTACTTC. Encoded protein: CATQGGLAGSYEQYF.

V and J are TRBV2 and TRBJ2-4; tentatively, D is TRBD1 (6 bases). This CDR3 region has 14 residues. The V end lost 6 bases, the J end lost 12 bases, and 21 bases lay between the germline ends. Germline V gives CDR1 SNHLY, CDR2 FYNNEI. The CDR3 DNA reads TGTGCCAGCAGGCTGTTACCCTCCGGGACAAATCAGTACTTC. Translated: CASRLLPSGTNQYF. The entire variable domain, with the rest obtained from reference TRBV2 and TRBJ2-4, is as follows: EPEVTQTPSHQVTQMGQEVILRCVPISNHLYFYWYRQILGQKVEFLVSFYNNEISEKSEIFDDQFSVERPDGSNFTLKIRSTKLEDSAMYFCASRLLPSGTNQYFGAGTRLSVL.

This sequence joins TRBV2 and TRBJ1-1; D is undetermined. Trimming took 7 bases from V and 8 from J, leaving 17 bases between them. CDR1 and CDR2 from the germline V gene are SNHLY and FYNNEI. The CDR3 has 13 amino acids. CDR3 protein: CASTVTEAGEAFF. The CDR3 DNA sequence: TGTGCCAGCACCGTGACCGAGGCGGGGGAAGCTTTCTTT.

The CDR3 reads CASSRSSLASGSNEQFF. DNA for the CDR3: TGTGCCAGCAGCCGCTCGAGTTTGGCTAGCGGGAGTAATGAGCAGTTCTTC. V and J are TRBV11-2 and TRBJ2-1; 10 bases are a match to TRBD2. CDR1 and CDR2 (germline): SGHAT, FQNNGV. The CDR3 has 17 amino acids. V shed 5 bases, J shed 7 bases, and the junction held 14 bases outside the gene matches.

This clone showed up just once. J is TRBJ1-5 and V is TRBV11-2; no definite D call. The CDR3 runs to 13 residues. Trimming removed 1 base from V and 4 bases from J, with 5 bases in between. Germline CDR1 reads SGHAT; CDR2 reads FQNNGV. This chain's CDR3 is CASSLGENQPQHF. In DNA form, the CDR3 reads TGTGCCAGCAGCTTAGGAGAAAATCAGCCCCAGCATTTT. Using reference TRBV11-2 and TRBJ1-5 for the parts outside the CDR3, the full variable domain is EAGVAQSPRYKIIEKRQSVAFWCNPISGHATLYWYQQILGQGPKLLIQFQNNGVVDDSQLPKDRFSAERLKGVDSTLKIQPAKLEDSAVYLCASSLGENQPQHFGDGTRLSIL.

This CDR3 is CASSQLKIGQGPYNEQFF. DNA of the CDR3: TGCGCCAGCAGCCAGTTAAAGATCGGACAGGGACCCTACAATGAGCAGTTCTTC. The chain carries TRBV4-1 and TRBJ2-1; TRBD1 aligns across 8 bases. CDR3 size: 18 residues. Germline CDR1 and CDR2: MGHRA and YSYEKL. V was pared by 3 bases and J by 2 bases, with 12 bases of the junction left unmatched.

In DNA, the CDR3 is TGCGCCAGCAGCTTGGTAGCGGGAGGGGTCATGCGCGAGCAGTACTTC. This translates into CASSLVAGGVMREQYF. J is TRBJ2-5 and V is TRBV10-2, with 11 bases that match TRBD2. TRBJ2-7 matches the DNA end more closely, so the J call is doubtful. The length of the CDR3 is 16 residues. CDR1 is WSHSY, CDR2 SAAADI, per germline.

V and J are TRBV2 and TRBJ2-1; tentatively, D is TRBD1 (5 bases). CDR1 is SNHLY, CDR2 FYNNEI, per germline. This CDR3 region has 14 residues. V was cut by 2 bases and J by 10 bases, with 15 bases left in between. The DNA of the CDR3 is TGTGCCAGCAGTGAACCCCTGGGGCGTAAGGAGCAGTTCTTC. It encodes CASSEPLGRKEQFF.

The CDR3 here is CASRPGFTSTGELFF. CDR3 in DNA: TGCGCCAGCAGACCCGGGTTCACCTCCACCGGGGAGCTGTTTTTT. The chain employs TRBV5-1 and TRBJ2-2; no clear D. The V and J ends lost 5 bases and 4 bases respectively, with 15 bases between them. CDR3 length: 15 amino acids. CDR1 SGHRS and CDR2 YFSETQ come from the germline V gene. Complete variable domain (other parts from reference TRBV5-1 and TRBJ2-2): KAGVTQTPRYLIKTRGQQVTLSCSPISGHRSVSWYQQTPGQGLQFLFEYFSETQRNKGNFPGRFSGRQFSNSRSEMNVSTLELGDSALYLCASRPGFTSTGELFFGEGSRLTVL.

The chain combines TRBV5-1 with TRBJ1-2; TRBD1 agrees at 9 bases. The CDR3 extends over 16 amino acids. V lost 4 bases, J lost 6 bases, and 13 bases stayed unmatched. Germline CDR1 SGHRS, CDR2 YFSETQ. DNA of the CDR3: TGCGCCAGCAGCATTAGAGTCGGGACAGGGAACGATGGCTACACCTTC. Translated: CASSIRVGTGNDGYTF.

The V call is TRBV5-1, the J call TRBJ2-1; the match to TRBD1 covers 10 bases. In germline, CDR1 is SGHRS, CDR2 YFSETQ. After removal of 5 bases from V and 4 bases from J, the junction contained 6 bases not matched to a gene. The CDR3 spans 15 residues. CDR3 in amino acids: CASSLMGQGYNEQFF. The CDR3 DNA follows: TGCGCCAGCAGTCTTATGGGACAGGGGTACAATGAGCAGTTCTTC.

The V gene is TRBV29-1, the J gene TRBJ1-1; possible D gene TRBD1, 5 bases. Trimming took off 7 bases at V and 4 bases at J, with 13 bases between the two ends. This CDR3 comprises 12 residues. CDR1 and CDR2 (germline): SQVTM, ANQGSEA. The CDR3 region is CSAAGFATEAFF. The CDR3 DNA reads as TGCAGCGCCGCAGGGTTTGCCACTGAAGCTTTCTTT.

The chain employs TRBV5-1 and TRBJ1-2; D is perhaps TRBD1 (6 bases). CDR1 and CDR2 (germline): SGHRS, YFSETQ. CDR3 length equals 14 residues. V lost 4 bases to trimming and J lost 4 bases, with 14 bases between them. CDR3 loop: CASSVYREGYGYTF. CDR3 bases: TGCGCCAGCAGCGTATACAGGGAGGGCTATGGCTACACCTTC.

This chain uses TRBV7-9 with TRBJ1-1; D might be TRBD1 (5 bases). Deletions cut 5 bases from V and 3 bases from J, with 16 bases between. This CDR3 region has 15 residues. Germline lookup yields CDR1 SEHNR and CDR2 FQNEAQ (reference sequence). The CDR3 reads CASSKTGPKDTEAFF. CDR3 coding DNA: TGTGCCAGCAGCAAAACAGGACCCAAGGACACTGAAGCTTTCTTT.

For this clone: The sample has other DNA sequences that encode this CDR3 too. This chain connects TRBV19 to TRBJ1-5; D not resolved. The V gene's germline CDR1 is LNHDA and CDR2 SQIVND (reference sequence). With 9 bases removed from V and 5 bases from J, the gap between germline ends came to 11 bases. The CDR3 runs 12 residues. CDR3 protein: CASRLRYQPQHF. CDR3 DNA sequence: TGTGCCAGCCGGCTCAGGTATCAGCCCCAGCATTTT.

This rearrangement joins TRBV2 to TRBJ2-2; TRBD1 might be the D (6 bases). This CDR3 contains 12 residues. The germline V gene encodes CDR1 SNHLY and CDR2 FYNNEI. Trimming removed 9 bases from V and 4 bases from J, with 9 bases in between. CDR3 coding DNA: TGTGCCAGAGGGGGTGGCACCGGGGAGCTGTTTTTT. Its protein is CARGGGTGELFF.

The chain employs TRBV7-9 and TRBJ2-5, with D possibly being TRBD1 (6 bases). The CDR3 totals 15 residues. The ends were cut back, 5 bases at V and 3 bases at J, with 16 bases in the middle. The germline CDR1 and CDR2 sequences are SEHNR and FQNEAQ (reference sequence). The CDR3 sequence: CASSRWDTKEETQYF. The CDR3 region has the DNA TGTGCCAGCAGCCGCTGGGACACTAAGGAAGAGACCCAGTACTTC.

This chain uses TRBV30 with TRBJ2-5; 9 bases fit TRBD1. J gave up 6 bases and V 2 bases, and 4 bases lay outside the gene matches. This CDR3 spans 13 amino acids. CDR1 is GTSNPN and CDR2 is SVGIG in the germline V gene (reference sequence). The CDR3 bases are TGTGCCTGGAGTATGGGACAGGGAAAGACCCAGTACTTC. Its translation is CAWSMGQGKTQYF.